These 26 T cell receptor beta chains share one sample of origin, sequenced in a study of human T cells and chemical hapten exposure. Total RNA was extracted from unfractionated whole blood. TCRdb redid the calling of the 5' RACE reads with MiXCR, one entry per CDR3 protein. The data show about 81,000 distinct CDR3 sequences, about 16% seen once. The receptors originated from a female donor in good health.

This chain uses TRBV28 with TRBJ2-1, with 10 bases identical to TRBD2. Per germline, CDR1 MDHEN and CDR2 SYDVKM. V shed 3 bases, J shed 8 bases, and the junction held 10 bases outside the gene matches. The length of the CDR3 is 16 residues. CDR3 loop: CASSFQSGREADEQFF. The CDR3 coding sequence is TGTGCCAGCAGTTTCCAAAGCGGGAGGGAGGCCGATGAGCAGTTCTTC.

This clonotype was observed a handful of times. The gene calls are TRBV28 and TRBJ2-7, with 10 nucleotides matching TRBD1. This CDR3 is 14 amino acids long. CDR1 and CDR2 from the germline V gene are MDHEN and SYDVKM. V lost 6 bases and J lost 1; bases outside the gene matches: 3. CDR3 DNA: TGTGCCAGCAGGTGGACAGGGGGTTCCTACGAGCAGTACTTC. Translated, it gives CASRWTGGSYEQYF.

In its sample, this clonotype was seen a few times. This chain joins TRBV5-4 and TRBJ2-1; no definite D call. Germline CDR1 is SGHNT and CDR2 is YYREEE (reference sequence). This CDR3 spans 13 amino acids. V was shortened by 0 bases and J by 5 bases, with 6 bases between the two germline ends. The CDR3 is CASSLGPDNEQFF. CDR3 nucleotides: TGTGCCAGCAGCTTGGGACCGGACAATGAGCAGTTCTTC.

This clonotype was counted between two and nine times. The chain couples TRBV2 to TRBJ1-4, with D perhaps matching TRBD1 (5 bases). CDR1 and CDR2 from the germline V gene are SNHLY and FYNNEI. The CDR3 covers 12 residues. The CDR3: CGAGVANEKLFF. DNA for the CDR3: TGTGGAGCGGGGGTAGCTAATGAAAAACTGTTTTTT. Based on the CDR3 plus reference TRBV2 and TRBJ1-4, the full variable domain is EPEVTQTPSHQVTQMGQEVILRCVPISNHLYFYWYRQILGQKVEFLVSFYNNEISEKSEIFDDQFSVERPDGSNFTLKIRSTKLEDSAMYFCGAGVANEKLFFGSGTQLSVL.

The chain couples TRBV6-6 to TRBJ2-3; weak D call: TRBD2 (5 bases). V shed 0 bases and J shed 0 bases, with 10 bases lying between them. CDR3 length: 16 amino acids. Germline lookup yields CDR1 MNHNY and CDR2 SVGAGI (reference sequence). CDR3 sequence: CASSYSLTGSTDTQYF. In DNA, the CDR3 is TGTGCCAGCAGTTACTCGCTAACGGGAAGCACAGATACGCAGTATTTT.

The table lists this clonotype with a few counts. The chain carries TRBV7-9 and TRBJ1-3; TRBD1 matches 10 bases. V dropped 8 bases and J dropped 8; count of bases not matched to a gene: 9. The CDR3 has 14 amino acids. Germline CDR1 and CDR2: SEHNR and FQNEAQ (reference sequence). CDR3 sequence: CASASGTGEDTIYF. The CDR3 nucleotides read TGTGCCAGCGCTTCCGGGACAGGGGAAGACACCATATATTTT.

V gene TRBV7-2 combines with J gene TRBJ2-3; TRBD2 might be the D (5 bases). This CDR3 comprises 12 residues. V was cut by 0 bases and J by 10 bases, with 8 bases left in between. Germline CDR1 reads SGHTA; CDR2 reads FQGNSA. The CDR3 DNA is TGTGCCAGCAGCTTAGCTAGCGTGCCGCAGTATTTT. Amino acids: CASSLASVPQYF.

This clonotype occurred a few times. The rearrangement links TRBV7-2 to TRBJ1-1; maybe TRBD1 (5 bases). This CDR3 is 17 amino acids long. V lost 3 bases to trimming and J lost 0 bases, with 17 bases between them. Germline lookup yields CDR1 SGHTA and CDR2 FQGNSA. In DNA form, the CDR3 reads TGTGCCAGCAGCTTCAGGGCAGCGGGAGGCATGAACACTGAAGCTTTCTTT. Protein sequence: CASSFRAAGGMNTEAFF.

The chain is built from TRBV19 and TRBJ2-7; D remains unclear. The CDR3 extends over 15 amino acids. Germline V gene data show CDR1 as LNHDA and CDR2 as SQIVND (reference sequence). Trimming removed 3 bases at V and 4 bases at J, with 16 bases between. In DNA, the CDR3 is TGTGCCAGTAGTATTAACGCAGGATCCCCGTACGAGCAGTACTTC. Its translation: CASSINAGSPYEQYF.

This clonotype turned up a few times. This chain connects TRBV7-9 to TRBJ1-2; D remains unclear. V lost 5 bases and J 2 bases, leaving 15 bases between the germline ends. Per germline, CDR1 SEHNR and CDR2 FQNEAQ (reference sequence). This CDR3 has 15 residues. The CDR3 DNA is TGTGCCAGCAGCCCCCCTGGCGGGCTCAACTATGGCTACACCTTC. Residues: CASSPPGGLNYGYTF.

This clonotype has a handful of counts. The CDR3 DNA reads TGTGCCAGTAGCGCCATCGGGAATTCACCCCTCCACTTT. Protein sequence: CASSAIGNSPLHF. The chain combines TRBV19 with TRBJ1-6, with D hard to call. CDR3 size: 13 residues. Trimming took off 6 bases at V and 7 bases at J, with 10 bases between the two ends. The germline gives CDR1 LNHDA, CDR2 SQIVND (reference sequence).

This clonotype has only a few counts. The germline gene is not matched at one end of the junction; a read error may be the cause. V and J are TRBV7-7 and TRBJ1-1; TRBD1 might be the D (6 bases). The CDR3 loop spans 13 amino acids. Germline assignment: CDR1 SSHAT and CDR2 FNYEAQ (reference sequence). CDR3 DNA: TGTGCTAGCAGTTTACACCAGGGGACTGAAGCTTTCTTT. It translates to CASSLHQGTEAFF.

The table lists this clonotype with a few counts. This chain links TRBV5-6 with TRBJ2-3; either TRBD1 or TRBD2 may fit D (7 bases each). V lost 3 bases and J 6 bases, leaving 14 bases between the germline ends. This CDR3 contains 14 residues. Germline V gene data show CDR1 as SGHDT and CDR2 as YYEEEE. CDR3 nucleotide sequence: TGTGCCAGCAGCTCCCGACAGGGAGGGGATACGCAGTATTTT. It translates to CASSSRQGGDTQYF.

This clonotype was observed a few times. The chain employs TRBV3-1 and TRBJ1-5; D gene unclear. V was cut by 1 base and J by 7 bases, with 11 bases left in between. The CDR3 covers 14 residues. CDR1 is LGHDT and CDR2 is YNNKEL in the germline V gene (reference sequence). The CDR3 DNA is TGTGCCAGCAGCCAAGTCCCCGTCGACCAGCCCCAGCATTTT. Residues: CASSQVPVDQPQHF.

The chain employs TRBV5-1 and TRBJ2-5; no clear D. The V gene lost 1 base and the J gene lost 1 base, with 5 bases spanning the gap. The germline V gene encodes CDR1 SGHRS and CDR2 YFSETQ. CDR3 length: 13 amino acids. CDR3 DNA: TGCGCCAGCAGCTTGATGCTCCAAGAGACCCAGTACTTC. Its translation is CASSLMLQETQYF.

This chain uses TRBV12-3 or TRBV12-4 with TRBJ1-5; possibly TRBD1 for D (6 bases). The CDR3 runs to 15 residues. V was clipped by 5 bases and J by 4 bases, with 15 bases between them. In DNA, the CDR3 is TGTGCCAGCAGTAAGGACAGCCTCAAGAATCAGCCCCAGCATTTT. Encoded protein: CASSKDSLKNQPQHF.

Here the CDR3 reads CATSDPGLSGDGYTF. The CDR3 nucleotides are TGTGCCACCAGTGACCCCGGACTATCGGGGGATGGCTACACCTTC. The chain combines TRBV24-1 with TRBJ1-2; a weak D match, TRBD1 (5 bases). V lost 4 bases and J 6 bases, leaving 17 bases between the germline ends. CDR3 length: 15 residues. Germline-derived CDR1 and CDR2 are KGHDR and SFDVKD.

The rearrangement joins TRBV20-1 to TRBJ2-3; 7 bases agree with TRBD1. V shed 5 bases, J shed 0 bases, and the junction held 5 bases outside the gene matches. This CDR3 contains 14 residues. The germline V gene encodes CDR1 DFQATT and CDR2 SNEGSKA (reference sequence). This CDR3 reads CSAWGTVSTDTQYF. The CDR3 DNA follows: TGCAGTGCTTGGGGGACAGTTAGCACAGATACGCAGTATTTT.

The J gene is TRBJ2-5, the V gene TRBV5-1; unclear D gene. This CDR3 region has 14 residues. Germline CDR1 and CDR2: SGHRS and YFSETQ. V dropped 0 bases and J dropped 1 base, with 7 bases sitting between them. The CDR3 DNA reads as TGCGCCAGCAGCTTGGCCAAGTCCCAAGAGACCCAGTACTTC. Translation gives CASSLAKSQETQYF.

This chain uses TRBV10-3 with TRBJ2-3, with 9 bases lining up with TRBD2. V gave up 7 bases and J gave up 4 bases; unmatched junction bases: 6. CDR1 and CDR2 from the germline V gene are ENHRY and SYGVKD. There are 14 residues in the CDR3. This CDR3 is CAINPGLASDTQYF. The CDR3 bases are TGTGCCATCAACCCGGGACTAGCATCAGATACGCAGTATTTT.

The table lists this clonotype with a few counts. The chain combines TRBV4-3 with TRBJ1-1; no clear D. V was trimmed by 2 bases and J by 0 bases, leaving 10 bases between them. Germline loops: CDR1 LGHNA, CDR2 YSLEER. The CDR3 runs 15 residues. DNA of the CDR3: TGCGCCAGCAGCCAAAACAGTGGGGTGAACACTGAAGCTTTCTTT. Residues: CASSQNSGVNTEAFF.

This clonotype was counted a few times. CDR3 sequence reads: CASSLLAWTSGTSTDTQYF. The DNA for the CDR3 is TGTGCCAGCAGCTTATTAGCGTGGACTAGCGGCACTAGCACAGATACGCAGTATTTT. This chain links TRBV7-2 with TRBJ2-3; 10 bases map to TRBD2. There are 19 residues in the CDR3. Trimming removed 2 bases from V and 0 bases from J; junction bases left unmatched: 11. Germline CDR1 reads SGHTA; CDR2 reads FQGNSA.

In DNA, the CDR3 is TGTGCCAGCAGCCAAGATTCGAGTGGCAATCAGCCCCAGCATTTT. It translates to CASSQDSSGNQPQHF. The gene calls are TRBV3-1 and TRBJ1-5; no clear D gene. Per germline, CDR1 LGHDT and CDR2 YNNKEL (reference sequence). Trimming removed 0 bases from V and 2 bases from J, with 8 bases in between. This CDR3 comprises 15 residues.

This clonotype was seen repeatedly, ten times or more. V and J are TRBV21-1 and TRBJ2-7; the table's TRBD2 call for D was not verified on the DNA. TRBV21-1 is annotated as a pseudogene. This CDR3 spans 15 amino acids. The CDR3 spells CASSKVMASRYEQYF. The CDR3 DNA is TGTGCCAGCAGCAAAGTGATGGCTAGCCGGTACGAGCAGTACTTC.

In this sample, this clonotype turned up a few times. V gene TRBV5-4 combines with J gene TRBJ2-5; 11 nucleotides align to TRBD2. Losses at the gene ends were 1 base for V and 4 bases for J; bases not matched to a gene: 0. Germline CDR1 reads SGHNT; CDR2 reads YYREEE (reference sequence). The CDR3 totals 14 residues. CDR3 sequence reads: CASSLTSGGETQYF. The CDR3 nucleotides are TGTGCCAGCAGCTTGACTAGCGGGGGAGAGACCCAGTACTTC.

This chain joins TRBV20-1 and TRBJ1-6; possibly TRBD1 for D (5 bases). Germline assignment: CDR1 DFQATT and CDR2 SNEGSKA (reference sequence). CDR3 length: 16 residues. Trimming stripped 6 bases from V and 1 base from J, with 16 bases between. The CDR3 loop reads CSANAEGRSYNSPLHF. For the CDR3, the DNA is TGCAGTGCCAACGCGGAGGGGAGGTCCTATAATTCACCCCTCCACTTT.